This T cell receptor beta chain was observed in a study of persistence of HIV-infected CD4 T cells. The overall study: Donors had been on suppressive ART for a median of approximately eight years.

Trimming at V came to 5 bases and at J to 16 bases, leaving 15 bases not matched to a gene. CDR3 size: 15 residues. CDR1 SGHVS and CDR2 FQNEAQ come from the germline V gene. About this clone: What it binds is unknown.

This was the immunoSEQ version 4 assay in survey mode. Assay used: immunoSEQ multiplex PCR; TCRdb lists only in-frame clones, some missing. The table has approximately 27,000 clones, roughly three quarters seen once. Overall study findings and caveats: Within sorted populations, more oligoclonal TCRs accompanied more oligoclonal proviruses.

Cells were stimulated with CMV-infected fibroblast lysates at about 10 ug/mL. Sorted nonresponding memory CD4+ T cells were CD40L-negative, CD69-negative, CD45RO-high. This clonotype was sampled from an adult woman with HIV who was CMV-seropositive. This chain connects TRBV7-8 to TRBJ2-1, with 12 bases matching TRBD1. The input for sequencing was CD4+ T cells sorted from PBMCs after roughly 20-hour stimulation, taken from a patient who received antiretroviral therapy. The CDR3 sequence is CASSRRDRGPGGTFF. The CDR3 nucleotides read TGTGCCAGCAGCCGCCGGGACAGGGGGCCGGGGGGGACATTCTTC.